This T cell receptor beta chain was obtained from a study of blood T cells in healthy people across ages. Study-wide results and caveats: Reliance upon unsorted PBMCs precluded definitive naive versus antigen-experienced comparison. Long-lived and aged donors differed, with more naive CD4+ cells and higher diversity in the long-lived.

Then a second PCR, running about 6 to 11 cycles, was carried out with a sample-barcoded 5' primer and a J-beta primer mix. A single record per CDR3 protein comes from TCRdb applying MiXCR to the 5' RACE reads. The data contain around 1.1 million distinct CDR3 sequences, more than 30% of them singletons. This clonotype showed up many times. As yet, its antigen is unknown. All donors came from Russia, were Caucasian and healthy, and spanned ages about 6 to 90. Every sample yielded at least 6.5 million isolated PBMCs. CDR3 length equals 16 residues. Trimming took off 3 bases at V and 5 bases at J, with 19 bases between the two ends.

The sequenced sample was blood. The origin of this receptor is a man aged 18 to 29 in good health. This sequence joins TRBV12-3 or TRBV12-4 and TRBJ2-5; tentative D call: TRBD1 (6 bases). The CDR3, as DNA: TGTGCCAGCAGTTTCCAGGGGAGCCAAATGATGGAGACCCAGTACTTC. This encodes CASSFQGSQMMETQYF.